The 15 T cell receptor beta chains reported below all come from one sample, sequenced in a study of blood T cell repertoires in COVID-19. Assay: immunoSEQ multiplex PCR; the TCRdb copy retains only in-frame clones and omits some. The sample consists of around 320,000 clones, around 90% of them appearing once. Material for sequencing was PBMCs or T cells enriched from blood (not recorded which). The receptors were gathered from a woman younger than 35 with acute COVID-19.

The V and J genes are TRBV7-9 and TRBJ1-2; D uncertain. The germline V gene encodes CDR1 SEHNR and CDR2 FQNEAQ (reference sequence). Trimming shortened V by 3 bases and J by 4 bases, and 9 bases separated the two germline ends. This CDR3 spans 13 amino acids. In DNA, the CDR3 is TGTGCCAGCAGCTTGGGCAGTACCTATGGCTACACCTTC. This translates into CASSLGSTYGYTF.

The rearrangement uses TRBV11-3 and TRBJ2-2, with 8 bases lining up with TRBD1. The CDR3 contains 17 residues. Germline lookup yields CDR1 SGHNT and CDR2 YENEEA. Germline trimming cut 5 bases from V and 1 base from J; bases unmatched to any gene: 9. CDR3 in DNA: TGTGCCAGCAGCCTAAACTTGGGGACAGGGAACACCGGGGAGCTGTTTTTT. It yields the protein CASSLNLGTGNTGELFF. Drawing the rest from reference TRBV11-3 and TRBJ2-2, the complete variable domain is EAGVVQSPRYKIIEKKQPVAFWCNPISGHNTLYWYLQNLGQGPELLIRYENEEAVDDSQLPKDRFSAERLKGVDSTLKIQPAELGDSAVYLCASSLNLGTGNTGELFFGEGSRLTVL.

V and J are TRBV28 and TRBJ2-2; no clear D. The CDR3 spans 13 residues. Germline values: CDR1 MDHEN, CDR2 SYDVKM. V lost 7 bases, J lost 4 bases, and 10 bases lay in between. The CDR3 is CASMRSGTGELFF. The CDR3 nucleotides are TGTGCCAGCATGCGGTCTGGCACCGGGGAGCTGTTTTTT.

The V gene is TRBV27, the J gene TRBJ1-5; TRBD1 might be the D (6 bases). V lost 5 bases, J lost 4 bases, and 21 bases lay in between. The CDR3 runs 17 residues. Germline V CDR1 and CDR2: MNHEY, SMNVEV (reference sequence). The CDR3 loop reads CASSPNGPGDGNQPQHF. CDR3 nucleotide sequence: TGTGCCAGCAGTCCCAACGGTCCAGGGGATGGGAATCAGCCCCAGCATTTT.

The chain couples TRBV7-9 to TRBJ2-7, with no clear D. CDR1 is SEHNR, CDR2 FQNEAQ, per germline (reference sequence). This CDR3 is built from 12 residues. V was cut by 3 bases and J by 1 base, with 4 bases left in between. Here the CDR3 reads CASSFSSYEQYF. In DNA form, the CDR3 reads TGTGCCAGCAGCTTTAGTTCCTACGAGCAGTACTTC.

The chain employs TRBV27 and TRBJ1-4, with TRBD1 matching over 7 bases. This CDR3 has 12 residues. The V and J ends lost 5 bases and 12 bases, in that order; junction bases with no gene match: 6. The germline V gene has CDR1 MNHEY and CDR2 SMNVEV (reference sequence). The CDR3 bases are TGTGCCAGCAGTCCTAACAGGGGAGAACTGTTTTTT. This sequence encodes CASSPNRGELFF.

V usage is TRBV6-5 and J usage is TRBJ2-1; tentatively, D is TRBD2 (5 bases). Trimming shortened V by 5 bases and J by 6 bases, and 17 bases separated the two germline ends. The CDR3 totals 15 residues. Germline V gives CDR1 MNHEY, CDR2 SVGAGI. The CDR3 sequence is CASSTRGDPFNEQFF. In nucleotides, the CDR3 is TGTGCCAGCAGTACCCGGGGAGACCCCTTCAATGAGCAGTTCTTC.

This clone was counted between two and nine times. The chain links TRBV18 to TRBJ1-6, with D tentatively TRBD1 (6 bases). CDR1 is KGHSH and CDR2 is LQKENI in the germline V gene. Between the trimmed V and J ends, which lost 5 bases and 5 bases, there was a span of 10 bases. This CDR3 is 14 amino acids long. CDR3 protein: CASSGRTDNSPLHF. The CDR3 DNA reads as TGTGCCAGCTCAGGCCGGACAGATAATTCACCCCTCCACTTT.

The rearrangement uses TRBV28 and TRBJ1-2; D might be TRBD1 (6 bases). Germline-derived CDR1 and CDR2 are MDHEN and SYDVKM. The CDR3 is made up of 16 amino acids. V gave up 4 bases and J gave up 2 bases, with 17 bases separating them. The CDR3 spells CASSSRGRGRNYGYTF. CDR3 sequence (DNA): TGTGCCAGCAGTTCTCGGGGCAGGGGACGGAACTATGGCTACACCTTC.

V and J are TRBV4-1 and TRBJ1-5; D ambiguous. From germline, CDR1 is MGHRA and CDR2 YSYEKL. V was shortened by 1 base and J by 0 bases, with 28 bases between the two germline ends. CDR3 length equals 22 residues. CDR3 sequence reads: CASSQVGLSRGKVRDSNQPQHF. The CDR3 bases are TGCGCCAGCAGCCAAGTTGGACTAAGTCGGGGTAAGGTACGGGATAGCAATCAGCCCCAGCATTTT.

The chain recombines TRBV11-2 with TRBJ1-1; weak D call: TRBD1 (6 bases). Germline V gives CDR1 SGHAT, CDR2 FQNNGV. Deletions cut 3 bases from V and 0 bases from J, with 17 bases between. The CDR3 loop spans 17 amino acids. CDR3 nucleotides: TGTGCCAGCAGCTTTCGATTCCTCGGACAGTTGAACACTGAAGCTTTCTTT. Translation gives CASSFRFLGQLNTEAFF.

This sequence joins TRBV2 and TRBJ1-1, with D possibly TRBD1 on 6 matching bases. From germline, CDR1 is SNHLY and CDR2 FYNNEI. CDR3 length: 13 residues. Trimming stripped 8 bases from V and 1 base from J, with 11 bases between. In nucleotides, the CDR3 is TGTGCCAGCGGCTTCAGGGGGAACACTGAAGCTTTCTTT. Protein sequence: CASGFRGNTEAFF.

The chain combines TRBV28 with TRBJ1-2; weak D call: TRBD1 (5 bases). The germline V and J ends were trimmed by 9 bases and 3 bases, with 20 bases remaining between them. The CDR3 consists of 15 residues. Germline assignment: CDR1 MDHEN and CDR2 SYDVKM. CDR3 DNA sequence: TGTGCCAGTCAAACCGGGGGGACTATTGACTATGGCTACACCTTC. Its protein is CASQTGGTIDYGYTF.

The chain is built from TRBV12-3 or TRBV12-4 and TRBJ2-7, with TRBD1 as a possible D gene (5 bases). The CDR3 has 13 amino acids. V shed 3 bases and J shed 2 bases, with 8 bases lying between them. The CDR3 region has the DNA TGTGCCAGCAGTTTGGACATTACCTACGAGCAGTACTTC. Amino acids: CASSLDITYEQYF.

CDR3 sequence (DNA): TGTGCCAGCAGCTCCTCCTGGCGGGAGGACAATGAGCAGTTCTTC. Encoded protein: CASSSSWREDNEQFF. This chain connects TRBV7-3 to TRBJ2-1; 8 nucleotides line up with TRBD2. CDR1 SGHTA and CDR2 FQGTGA come from the germline V gene. The CDR3 sequence is 15 residues long. The J segment lost 5 bases and the V segment lost 4 bases, leaving 7 bases of the junction unmatched.